The present entry profiles one T cell receptor (beta chain) with its context. Trimming pared 4 bases from V and 7 bases from J, leaving 17 bases between. Germline assignment: CDR1 SGHAT and CDR2 FQNNGV. This CDR3 has 14 amino acids. The record originates from a study of blood T cell repertoires in COVID-19. Living in about two dozen US areas, the participants were between roughly 18 and 89 years of age. In the source study's methods: How many nucleated cells were present was estimated from reference gene primer amplification. Using immunoSEQ multiplex PCR, the repertoire was profiled, and TCRdb retains in-frame clones only, with some absent. That table gives V, J and clone size, and the DNA gave D and trimming. The sample includes about 390,000 clones, 80% to 90% of them seen just once.

The source is a woman in her 50s who had recovered from COVID-19. The chain joins TRBV11-2 to TRBJ2-7; the D gene is possibly TRBD1 (6 bases). The sequenced sample consisted of PBMCs or T cells enriched from blood (not recorded which). This CDR3 reads CASSYAGVVGEQYF. The CDR3 DNA reads as TGTGCCAGCAGCTATGCAGGGGTGGTTGGGGAGCAGTACTTC. The variable domain in full, completed from reference TRBV11-2 and TRBJ2-7, reads EAGVAQSPRYKIIEKRQSVAFWCNPISGHATLYWYQQILGQGPKLLIQFQNNGVVDDSQLPKDRFSAERLKGVDSTLKIQPAKLEDSAVYLCASSYAGVVGEQYFGPGTRLTVT.